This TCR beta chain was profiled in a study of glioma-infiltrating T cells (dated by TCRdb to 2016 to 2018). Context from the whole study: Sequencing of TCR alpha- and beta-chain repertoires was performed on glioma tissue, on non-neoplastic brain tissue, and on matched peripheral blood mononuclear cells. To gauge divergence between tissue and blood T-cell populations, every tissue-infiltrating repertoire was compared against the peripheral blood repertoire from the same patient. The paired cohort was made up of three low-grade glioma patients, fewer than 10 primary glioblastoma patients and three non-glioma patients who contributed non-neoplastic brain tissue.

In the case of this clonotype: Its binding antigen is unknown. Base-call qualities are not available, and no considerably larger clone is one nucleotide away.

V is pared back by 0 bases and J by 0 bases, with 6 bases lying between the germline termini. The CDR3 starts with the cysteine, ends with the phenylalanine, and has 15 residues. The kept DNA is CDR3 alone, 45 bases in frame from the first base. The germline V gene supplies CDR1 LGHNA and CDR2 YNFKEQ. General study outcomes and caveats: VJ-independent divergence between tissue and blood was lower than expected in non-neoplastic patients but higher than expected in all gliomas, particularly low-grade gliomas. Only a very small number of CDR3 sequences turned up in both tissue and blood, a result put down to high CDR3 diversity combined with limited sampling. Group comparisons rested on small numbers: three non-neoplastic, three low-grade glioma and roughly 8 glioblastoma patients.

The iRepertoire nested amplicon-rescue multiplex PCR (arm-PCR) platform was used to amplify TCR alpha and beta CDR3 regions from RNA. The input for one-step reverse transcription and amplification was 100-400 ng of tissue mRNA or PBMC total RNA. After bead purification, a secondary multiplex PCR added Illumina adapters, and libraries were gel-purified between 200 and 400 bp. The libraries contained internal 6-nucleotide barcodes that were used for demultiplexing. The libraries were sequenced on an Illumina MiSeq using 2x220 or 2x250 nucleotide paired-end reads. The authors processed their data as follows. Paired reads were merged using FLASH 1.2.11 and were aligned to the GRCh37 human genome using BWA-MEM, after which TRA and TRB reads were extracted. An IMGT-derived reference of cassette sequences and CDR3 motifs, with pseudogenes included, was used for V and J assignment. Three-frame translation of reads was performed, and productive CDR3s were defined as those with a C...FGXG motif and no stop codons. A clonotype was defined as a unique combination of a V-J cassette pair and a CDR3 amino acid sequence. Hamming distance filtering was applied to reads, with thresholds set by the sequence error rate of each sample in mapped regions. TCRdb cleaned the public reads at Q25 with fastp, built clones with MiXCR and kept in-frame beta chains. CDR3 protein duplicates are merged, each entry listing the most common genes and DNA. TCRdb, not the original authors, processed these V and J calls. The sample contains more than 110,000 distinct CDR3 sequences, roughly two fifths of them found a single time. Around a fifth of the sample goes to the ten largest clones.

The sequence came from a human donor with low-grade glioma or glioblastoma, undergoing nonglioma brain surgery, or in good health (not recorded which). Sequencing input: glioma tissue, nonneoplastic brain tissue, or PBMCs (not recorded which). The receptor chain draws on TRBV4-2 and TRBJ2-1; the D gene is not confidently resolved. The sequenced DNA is TGTGCCAGCAGCCAAGAACTTTACTCCTACAATGAGCAGTTCTTC. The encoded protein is CASSQELYSYNEQFF.